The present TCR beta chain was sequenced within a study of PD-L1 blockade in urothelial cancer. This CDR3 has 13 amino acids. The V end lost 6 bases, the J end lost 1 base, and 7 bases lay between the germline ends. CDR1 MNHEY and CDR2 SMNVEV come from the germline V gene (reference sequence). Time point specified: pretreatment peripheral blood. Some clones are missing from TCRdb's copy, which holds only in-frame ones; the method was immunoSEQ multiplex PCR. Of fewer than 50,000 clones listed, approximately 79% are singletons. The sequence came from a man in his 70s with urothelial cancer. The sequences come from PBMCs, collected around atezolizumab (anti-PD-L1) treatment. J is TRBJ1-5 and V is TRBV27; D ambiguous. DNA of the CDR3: TGTGCCAGCAGCTTGCGGAGCAATCAGCCCCAGCATTTT. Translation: CASSLRSNQPQHF.